The 24 T cell receptor beta chains below all came from one sample that was sequenced in a study of shared clonotypes between healthy human individuals. Sequencing was performed with immunoSEQ multiplex PCR; in TCRdb, only in-frame clones are kept and a portion is missing. The sample lists fewer than 600,000 clones; about four fifths were seen once. Sequenced sample: PBMCs. These receptors were obtained from a woman aged 40 to 55 in good health. Some clones in this sample may be carry-over from other donors' samples.

V gene TRBV7-2 combines with J gene TRBJ2-1; 8 nucleotides align to TRBD2. The germline V gene encodes CDR1 SGHTA and CDR2 FQGNSA. The V gene end was trimmed by 0 bases and the J gene end by 5 bases; junction bases not matched to a gene: 3. This CDR3 has 15 amino acids. CDR3 loop: CASSLARTSHNEQFF. The CDR3 DNA reads as TGTGCCAGCAGCTTAGCACGGACTAGCCACAATGAGCAGTTCTTC.

The chain recombines TRBV5-1 with TRBJ2-5; 8 bases are a match to TRBD2. The CDR3 extends over 15 amino acids. Germline lookup yields CDR1 SGHRS and CDR2 YFSETQ. The V segment lost 7 bases and the J segment 6 bases; nucleotides outside the gene matches: 14. The CDR3 here is CASDHGGGRMKTQYF. The DNA for the CDR3 is TGCGCCAGCGACCACGGGGGCGGGAGGATGAAGACCCAGTACTTC.

Here the CDR3 reads CSAKGTGGSVLTF. The CDR3 region has the DNA TGCAGCGCTAAAGGGACAGGGGGGTCCGTCCTGACTTTC. The chain uses TRBV29-1 and TRBJ2-6; 11 bases fit TRBD1. Trimming at V came to 7 bases and at J to 12 bases, leaving 8 bases not matched to a gene. Germline lookup yields CDR1 SQVTM and CDR2 ANQGSEA. The CDR3 totals 13 residues.

The gene calls are TRBV25-1 and TRBJ2-3, with TRBD2 identical over 9 bases. After removal of 3 bases from V and 6 bases from J, the junction contained 7 bases not matched to a gene. CDR3 size: 15 residues. From germline, CDR1 is MGHDK and CDR2 SYGVNS. The CDR3 spells CASSEAGGREDTQYF. In DNA form, the CDR3 reads TGTGCCAGCAGTGAGGCGGGAGGGAGAGAGGATACGCAGTATTTT.

The chain is built from TRBV5-1 and TRBJ1-1; D possibly corresponds to TRBD1 (6 bases). Trimming took 0 bases from V and 5 from J, leaving 8 bases between them. The CDR3 length is 13 residues. Germline V gene data show CDR1 as SGHRS and CDR2 as YFSETQ. The CDR3: CASSLGRGTEAFF. CDR3 DNA sequence: TGCGCCAGCAGCTTGGGCAGGGGTACTGAAGCTTTCTTT.

The V call is TRBV5-6, the J call TRBJ2-7; D unclear. Germline CDR1 is SGHDT and CDR2 is YYEEEE. The CDR3 totals 12 residues. Trimming removed 0 bases at V and 7 bases at J, with 8 bases between. DNA of the CDR3: TGTGCCAGCAGCTTGGGGACCAGGGAGCAGTACTTC. This translates into CASSLGTREQYF.

This clone was detected a few times. J is TRBJ2-2 and V is TRBV10-3, with D maybe TRBD1 (6 bases). This CDR3 spans 15 amino acids. Trimming pared 7 bases from V and 5 bases from J, leaving 17 bases between. Germline V gives CDR1 ENHRY, CDR2 SYGVKD. CDR3 bases: TGTGCCATCATGGCAGGGGCCTCGGGGACCGGGGAGCTGTTTTTT. This gives the protein CAIMAGASGTGELFF.

V gene TRBV4-1 combines with J gene TRBJ2-5, with unresolved D. The germline V and J ends were trimmed by 0 bases and 4 bases, with 12 bases remaining between them. The CDR3 has 15 residues. CDR1 and CDR2 (germline): MGHRA, YSYEKL. The CDR3 reads CASSQEGIGIETQYF. The CDR3 region has the DNA TGCGCCAGCAGCCAAGAGGGCATAGGGATAGAGACCCAGTACTTC.

V is TRBV9 and J is TRBJ2-1; D uncertain. The CDR3 is 15 amino acids. Germline V lookup: CDR1 SGDLS, CDR2 YYNGEE. The V end was cut by 2 bases, the J end by 5 bases, with 14 bases between. For the CDR3, the DNA is TGTGCCAGCAGCGTTTCAGGAGCGATCCACAATGAGCAGTTCTTC. Protein sequence: CASSVSGAIHNEQFF.

The chain combines TRBV6-1 with TRBJ2-5, with TRBD1 as a possible D gene (5 bases). Germline V gene lookup returns CDR1 MNHNS and CDR2 SASEGT. Trimming stripped 6 bases from V and 1 base from J, with 12 bases between. The CDR3 length is 14 residues. The CDR3 DNA sequence: TGTGCCAGCAGCCTTGGCAGGGCCCAAGAGACCCAGTACTTC. Residues: CASSLGRAQETQYF.

This chain joins TRBV7-9 and TRBJ2-5; D might be TRBD1 or TRBD2, each matching 6 bases. The J call may be in error: the DNA end matches TRBJ2-7 better. This CDR3 region has 15 residues. The germline gives CDR1 SEHNR, CDR2 FQNEAQ (reference sequence). The CDR3 sequence: CASSREGGGPYEQYF. CDR3 DNA: TGTGCCAGCAGCCGTGAGGGGGGAGGCCCCTACGAGCAGTACTTC.

The chain recombines TRBV30 with TRBJ1-1; 7 bases fit TRBD1. Germline CDR1 reads GTSNPN; CDR2 reads SVGIG (reference sequence). The junction had 6 bases not matched to a gene; V was cut back by 5 bases and J by 0 bases. The CDR3 extends over 14 amino acids. CDR3 DNA: TGTGCCTGGGCCTCCGGGACAGTGAACACTGAAGCTTTCTTT. Its translation is CAWASGTVNTEAFF.

The CDR3 DNA follows: TGTGCCAGCAGGATTACAGACCTGGGCGAGCAGTACTTC. It specifies CASRITDLGEQYF. This chain joins TRBV28 and TRBJ2-7; the D is unclear. V was cut by 6 bases and J by 6 bases, with 15 bases left in between. CDR1 and CDR2 (germline): MDHEN, SYDVKM. The CDR3 loop spans 13 amino acids.

This clone was recorded only once. The rearrangement links TRBV19 to TRBJ2-7, with 9 bases aligning to TRBD2. CDR3 size: 15 residues. Germline assignment: CDR1 LNHDA and CDR2 SQIVND (reference sequence). The V and J ends lost 4 bases and 4 bases, in that order; junction bases with no gene match: 8. This CDR3 is CASSKFETSGYEQYF. The CDR3 region has the DNA TGTGCCAGTAGTAAGTTCGAGACTAGCGGTTACGAGCAGTACTTC.

The V and J genes are TRBV11-2 and TRBJ2-1; possibly TRBD1 for D (6 bases). The V end lost 5 bases, the J end lost 0 bases, and 17 bases lay between the germline ends. This CDR3 is 17 amino acids long. Germline V lookup: CDR1 SGHAT, CDR2 FQNNGV. The DNA of the CDR3 is TGTGCCAGCAGCCTAAGGGGGAGCGACAACTCCTACAATGAGCAGTTCTTC. As protein: CASSLRGSDNSYNEQFF.

V usage is TRBV5-1 and J usage is TRBJ2-7, with TRBD1 matching over 8 bases. CDR3 size: 17 residues. Germline loops: CDR1 SGHRS, CDR2 YFSETQ. The ends lost 5 bases at V and 0 bases at J; junction bases unmatched: 13. CDR3 in amino acids: CASSYGRTGQSSYEQYF. CDR3 in DNA: TGCGCCAGCAGTTATGGACGGACAGGGCAAAGCTCCTACGAGCAGTACTTC.

The chain links TRBV11-2 to TRBJ1-1; 7 nucleotides agree with TRBD1. From germline, CDR1 is SGHAT and CDR2 FQNNGV. This CDR3 is 14 amino acids long. With V trimmed by 5 bases and J by 5 bases, 8 bases remained unmatched. For the CDR3, the DNA is TGTGCCAGCAGCCGAGATGACAGGGTAACTGAAGCTTTCTTT. Its protein is CASSRDDRVTEAFF.

The CDR3 region has the DNA TGCAGCGCCTCATTTGGACTAGCGGGAGGACAAGAGACCCAGTACTTC. The encoded protein is CSASFGLAGGQETQYF. The chain links TRBV29-1 to TRBJ2-5, with 14 bases fitting TRBD2. From germline, CDR1 is SQVTM and CDR2 ANQGSEA. J gave up 2 bases and V 7 bases, and 9 bases lay outside the gene matches. This CDR3 has 16 residues.

The chain uses TRBV28 and TRBJ2-1; the D is unclear. The V end was cut by 1 base, the J end by 5 bases, with 3 bases between. Germline loops: CDR1 MDHEN, CDR2 SYDVKM. The CDR3 loop spans 12 amino acids. The DNA for the CDR3 is TGTGCCAGCAGTTTATCGCACAATGAGCAGTTCTTC. Encoded protein: CASSLSHNEQFF.

This chain links TRBV4-3 with TRBJ1-2, with 10 bases fitting TRBD1. J was trimmed by 4 bases and V by 0 bases; bases with no gene match: 8. The CDR3 runs 17 residues. The germline gives CDR1 LGHNA, CDR2 YSLEER. This chain's CDR3 is CASSQDLRTGGIYGYTF. The CDR3 DNA sequence: TGCGCCAGCAGCCAAGATTTAAGGACAGGGGGTATCTATGGCTACACCTTC.

The rearrangement uses TRBV6-5 and TRBJ2-1; D gene uncertain. The CDR3 is 14 residues long. Looked up from germline, CDR1 is MNHEY and CDR2 is SVGAGI. Trimming removed 5 bases from V and 7 bases from J, with 15 bases in between. The CDR3 reads CASSPNSPRNEQFF. CDR3 coding DNA: TGTGCCAGCAGTCCGAACTCCCCTAGGAATGAGCAGTTCTTC.

The chain carries TRBV13 and TRBJ1-2, with D maybe TRBD1 (6 bases). The length of the CDR3 is 13 residues. The ends were cut back, 5 bases at V and 5 bases at J, with 12 bases in the middle. Germline V gene sequence: CDR1 PRHDT, CDR2 FYEKMQ (reference sequence). The CDR3, as DNA: TGTGCCAGCAGCGAGACAGGAGGGTATGGCTACACCTTC. It yields the protein CASSETGGYGYTF. Together with reference TRBV13 and TRBJ1-2, the CDR3 gives the full variable domain: AAGVIQSPRHLIKEKRETATLKCYPIPRHDTVYWYQQGPGQDPQFLISFYEKMQSDKGSIPDRFSAQQFSDYHSELNMSSLELGDSALYFCASSETGGYGYTFGSGTRLTVV.

The rearrangement links TRBV4-1 to TRBJ2-1, with 7 bases lining up with TRBD2. Per germline, CDR1 MGHRA and CDR2 YSYEKL. The length of the CDR3 is 16 residues. J gave up 4 bases and V 1 base, and 7 bases lay outside the gene matches. This CDR3 reads CASSQGSSGIYNEQFF. CDR3 nucleotides: TGCGCCAGCAGCCAAGGTTCTAGCGGAATTTACAATGAGCAGTTCTTC.

The V and J genes are TRBV30 and TRBJ1-5, with a weak D call TRBD1 (5 bases). CDR3 size: 14 residues. Germline-derived CDR1 and CDR2 are GTSNPN and SVGIG (reference sequence). The V end was cut by 0 bases, the J end by 4 bases, with 10 bases between. In DNA form, the CDR3 reads TGTGCCTGGAGTGTACAGGCCCGGAATCAGCCCCAGCATTTT. Protein: CAWSVQARNQPQHF.